The present entry profiles one T cell receptor beta chain with its context. This entry comes from a study of blood T cell repertoires in COVID-19. Study in general: Sample material is recorded as cDNA or gDNA derived from T cells, B-cell-depleted T cells, or PBMCs.

The CDR3 totals 18 residues. The V gene's germline CDR1 is SGHNT and CDR2 YENEEA. J lost 0 bases, V lost 5 bases, and 8 bases had no gene match. Each participant's cohort was designated according to participant-reported clinical history. Symptom resolution, clearance, or two negative PCRs marked the recovered donors of Cohort 3. The repertoire was sequenced with immunoSEQ multiplex PCR; TCRdb's copy has only in-frame clones and lacks some. This sample has around 220,000 clones, with around nine tenths found just once. Sequenced material: PBMCs or T cells enriched from blood (not recorded which). This receptor was taken from a woman aged 18-30 years who had recovered from COVID-19. The rearrangement joins TRBV11-3 to TRBJ2-2; 11 bases fit TRBD2. The CDR3 is CASSRRLAGLANTGELFF. DNA for the CDR3: TGTGCCAGCAGCCGGAGACTAGCGGGGTTAGCGAACACCGGGGAGCTGTTTTTT.